A selection of T cell receptor beta chains follows, all from one sample in a study of blood T cell repertoires in COVID-19. Profiling relied on immunoSEQ multiplex PCR, and the TCRdb table lists in-frame clones only, not all of them. Of tens of thousands of clones listed, approximately 84% are singletons. Sequenced sample: peripheral blood. These receptors came from a man between 65 and 80 years old with acute or convalescent COVID-19. Each CDR3 is given with its conserved first and last residue. Each record gives: V gene, D gene, J gene, CDR3 length, clone size, CDR3 DNA, CDR3 protein. A D gene is named only where the DNA matches it firmly. Clone size is given for some rows only: seen once, a few or many times, or a class if the clone is expanded.

V gene: TRBV7-2; D gene: -; J gene: TRBJ1-5; CDR3 length: 13; clone size: -; CDR3 DNA: TGTGCCAGCAGCTTCCAGGGAAGTCAGCCCCAGCATTTT; CDR3 protein: CASSFQGSQPQHF
V gene: TRBV4-2; D gene: -; J gene: TRBJ1-3; CDR3 length: 13; clone size: few; CDR3 DNA: TGTGCCAGCAGCCAAGATATGACAGACACCATATATTTT; CDR3 protein: CASSQDMTDTIYF
V gene: TRBV7-3; D gene: TRBD2; J gene: TRBJ2-5; CDR3 length: 17; clone size: once; CDR3 DNA: TGTGCCAGCAGCTTACTCCCCCGAGGACTAGCCGGCGAGACCCAGTACTTC; CDR3 protein: CASSLLPRGLAGETQYF
V gene: TRBV27; D gene: -; J gene: TRBJ2-2; CDR3 length: 14; clone size: -; CDR3 DNA: TGTGCCAGCAGTTTACGGCTAGGTATCGGGGAGCTGTTTTTT; CDR3 protein: CASSLRLGIGELFF
V gene: TRBV7-9; D gene: TRBD1; J gene: TRBJ1-2; CDR3 length: 14; clone size: -; CDR3 DNA: TGTGCCAGCAGCGAAGGGACAGCTATCTATGGCTACACCTTC; CDR3 protein: CASSEGTAIYGYTF
V gene: TRBV7-2; D gene: -; J gene: TRBJ2-3; CDR3 length: 14; clone size: -; CDR3 DNA: TGTGCCAGCAGCTTAGGGGGCAGGACAGATACGCAGTATTTT; CDR3 protein: CASSLGGRTDTQYF
V gene: TRBV7-8; D gene: TRBD1; J gene: TRBJ1-2; CDR3 length: 14; clone size: -; CDR3 DNA: TGTGCCAGCAGCACCGTCGACAGGGAGTCTGGCTACACCTTC; CDR3 protein: CASSTVDRESGYTF
V gene: TRBV30; D gene: -; J gene: TRBJ1-4; CDR3 length: 14; clone size: few; CDR3 DNA: TGTGCCTGGTGCCAAGGGGATGGACATGAAAAACTGTTTTTT; CDR3 protein: CAWCQGDGHEKLFF
V gene: TRBV15; D gene: -; J gene: TRBJ1-4; CDR3 length: 15; clone size: -; CDR3 DNA: TGTGCCACCAGCAGCAGACGAGGAACTAATGAAAAACTGTTTTTT; CDR3 protein: CATSSRRGTNEKLFF
V gene: TRBV7-2; D gene: TRBD1; J gene: TRBJ2-6; CDR3 length: 18; clone size: -; CDR3 DNA: TGTGCCAGCAGCCCACGGACAGGGAGTACGGCTGGGGCCAACGTCCTGACTTTC; CDR3 protein: CASSPRTGSTAGANVLTF
V gene: TRBV20-1; D gene: -; J gene: TRBJ1-5; CDR3 length: 14; clone size: -; CDR3 DNA: TGCAGTGCTAGTCGACAGGCCTTAGATCAGCCCCAGCATTTT; CDR3 protein: CSASRQALDQPQHF
V gene: TRBV18; D gene: TRBD1; J gene: TRBJ1-2; CDR3 length: 13; clone size: once; CDR3 DNA: TGTGCCAGCCAGAAGACAGGGTTGGATGGCTACACCTTC; CDR3 protein: CASQKTGLDGYTF
V gene: TRBV18; D gene: TRBD1; J gene: TRBJ2-3; CDR3 length: 17; clone size: -; CDR3 DNA: TGTGCCAGCTCACCAGGGTTGGGGACAGGGAGCACAGATACGCAGTATTTT; CDR3 protein: CASSPGLGTGSTDTQYF
V gene: TRBV6-2/TRBV6-3; D gene: -; J gene: TRBJ2-5; CDR3 length: 12; clone size: -; CDR3 DNA: TGTGCCAGCAGCCAGGGGCAAGAGACCCAGTACTTC; CDR3 protein: CASSQGQETQYF
V gene: TRBV11-3; D gene: -; J gene: TRBJ2-1; CDR3 length: 16; clone size: -; CDR3 DNA: TGTGCCAGCAGCTTGGGAGCCCGTGGGTCTTCGAATGAGCAGTTCTTC; CDR3 protein: CASSLGARGSSNEQFF
V gene: TRBV5-1; D gene: TRBD1; J gene: TRBJ1-4; CDR3 length: 16; clone size: -; CDR3 DNA: TGCGCCAGCAGCATCAGGGGGGTACCAACTAATGAAAAACTGTTTTTT; CDR3 protein: CASSIRGVPTNEKLFF
V gene: TRBV5-1; D gene: -; J gene: TRBJ1-2; CDR3 length: 13; clone size: few; CDR3 DNA: TGCGCCAGCAGCTTCCACAGGGTGGATGGCTACACCTTC; CDR3 protein: CASSFHRVDGYTF
V gene: TRBV7-8; D gene: -; J gene: TRBJ2-6; CDR3 length: 17; clone size: -; CDR3 DNA: TGTGCCAGCAGCCTCCCCGGGTTTGTGGCTGGGGCCAACGTCCTGACTTTC; CDR3 protein: CASSLPGFVAGANVLTF
V gene: TRBV7-8; D gene: TRBD2; J gene: TRBJ2-7; CDR3 length: 17; clone size: once; CDR3 DNA: TGTGCCAGCAGCCCCTCCGGTGGTAGCGGGAGTGTCTACGAGCAGTACTTC; CDR3 protein: CASSPSGGSGSVYEQYF
V gene: TRBV6-1; D gene: -; J gene: TRBJ1-5; CDR3 length: 15; clone size: -; CDR3 DNA: TGTGCCAGCAGTGAGTCGGGTCATCGCAATCAGCCCCAGCATTTT; CDR3 protein: CASSESGHRNQPQHF
V gene: TRBV5-1; D gene: -; J gene: TRBJ2-5; CDR3 length: 13; clone size: once; CDR3 DNA: TGCGCCAGCAGCTTTTGGGGCGAGGAGACCCAGTACTTC; CDR3 protein: CASSFWGEETQYF
V gene: TRBV6-5; D gene: TRBD1; J gene: TRBJ2-1; CDR3 length: 14; clone size: -; CDR3 DNA: TGTGCCAGCAGTCGACAGGGGCTCTGGAATGAGCAGTTCTTC; CDR3 protein: CASSRQGLWNEQFF
V gene: TRBV3-1/TRBV3-2; D gene: TRBD1; J gene: TRBJ2-2; CDR3 length: 16; clone size: -; CDR3 DNA: TGTGCCAGCAGCCTAGGGGGACAGGGTAACACCGGGGAGCTGTTTTTT; CDR3 protein: CASSLGGQGNTGELFF
V gene: TRBV18; D gene: -; J gene: TRBJ2-2; CDR3 length: 15; clone size: -; CDR3 DNA: TGTGCCAGCTCACCAAGTAGACAGAACACCGGGGAGCTGTTTTTT; CDR3 protein: CASSPSRQNTGELFF
V gene: TRBV5-4; D gene: -; J gene: TRBJ1-1; CDR3 length: 13; clone size: -; CDR3 DNA: TGTGCCAGCAGTGAAGCAGGGAACACTGAAGCTTTCTTT; CDR3 protein: CASSEAGNTEAFF